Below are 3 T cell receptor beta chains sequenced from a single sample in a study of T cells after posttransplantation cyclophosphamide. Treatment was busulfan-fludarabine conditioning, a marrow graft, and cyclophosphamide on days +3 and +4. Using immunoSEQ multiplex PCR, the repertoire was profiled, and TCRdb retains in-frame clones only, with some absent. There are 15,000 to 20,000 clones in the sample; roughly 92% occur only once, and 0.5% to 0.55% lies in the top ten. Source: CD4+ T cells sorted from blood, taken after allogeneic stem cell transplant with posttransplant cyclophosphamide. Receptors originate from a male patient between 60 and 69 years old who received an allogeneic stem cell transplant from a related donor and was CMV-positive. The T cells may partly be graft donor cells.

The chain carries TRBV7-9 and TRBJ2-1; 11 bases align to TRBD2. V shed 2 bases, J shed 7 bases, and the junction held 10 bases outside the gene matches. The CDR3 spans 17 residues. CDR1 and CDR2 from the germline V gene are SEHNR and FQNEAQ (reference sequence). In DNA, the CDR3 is TGTGCCAGCAGCTTAAGGTCAGCCGGGACTAGCGGAAATGAGCAGTTCTTC. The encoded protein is CASSLRSAGTSGNEQFF.

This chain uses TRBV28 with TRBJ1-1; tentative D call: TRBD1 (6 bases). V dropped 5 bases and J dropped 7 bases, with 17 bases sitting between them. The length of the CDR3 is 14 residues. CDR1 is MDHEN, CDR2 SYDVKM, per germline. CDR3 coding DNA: TGTGCCAGCAGTAGGGGGGGTGGGACGCTTGAAGCTTTCTTT. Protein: CASSRGGGTLEAFF.

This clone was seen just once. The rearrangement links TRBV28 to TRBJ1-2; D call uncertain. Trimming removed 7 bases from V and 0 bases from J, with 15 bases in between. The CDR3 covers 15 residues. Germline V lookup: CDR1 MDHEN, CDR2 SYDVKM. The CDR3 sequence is CASTHDGLANYGYTF. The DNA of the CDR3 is TGTGCCAGCACCCACGACGGGTTGGCTAACTATGGCTACACCTTC.